A single sample is the source of the 17 T cell receptor beta chains below, sequenced in a study of CD8 T cells in ankylosing spondylitis. In TCRdb, the 5' RACE reads were re-called with MiXCR into one record per CDR3 protein. The table shows roughly 130,000 distinct CDR3 sequences, with 7% occurring only once. The specimen was blood, either unsorted or a sorted T cell fraction (not recorded which). Receptors were obtained from a male donor with ankylosing spondylitis or in good health (not recorded which).

This clonotype occurred many times. This chain joins TRBV20-1 and TRBJ1-1; a possible D gene is TRBD1 (6 bases). Germline V lookup: CDR1 DFQATT, CDR2 SNEGSKA (reference sequence). V lost 6 bases, J lost 4 bases, and 24 bases lay in between. This CDR3 comprises 16 residues. The CDR3, as DNA: TGCAGTGCCATCTCCCGACAGGACATTTACGGCACTGAAGCTTTCTTT. Its translation: CSAISRQDIYGTEAFF.

This chain joins TRBV13 and TRBJ1-1; perhaps TRBD1 as D (5 bases). CDR1 and CDR2 from the germline V gene are PRHDT and FYEKMQ (reference sequence). This CDR3 spans 13 amino acids. Trimming stripped 7 bases from V and 1 base from J, with 10 bases between. The CDR3, as DNA: TGTGCCAGCACCGCAAGGGGGAACACTGAAGCTTTCTTT. Translation: CASTARGNTEAFF.

This clonotype showed up many times. V gene TRBV5-1 combines with J gene TRBJ1-1; TRBD1 is a possible D gene (6 bases). V was pared by 4 bases and J by 3 bases, with 16 bases between. CDR1 and CDR2 (germline): SGHRS, YFSETQ. CDR3 length: 15 residues. DNA of the CDR3: TGCGCCAGCAGCCCCTCCAGGGGTTTGGACACTGAAGCTTTCTTT. It translates to CASSPSRGLDTEAFF.

This clonotype was counted at least ten times. CDR3 region: CASSLVGVEQFF. CDR3 nucleotides: TGCGCCAGCAGCTTGGTGGGGGTTGAGCAGTTCTTC. The chain is built from TRBV5-1 and TRBJ2-1; D possibly uses TRBD1 or TRBD2 (5 bases each). The V end was cut by 0 bases, the J end by 9 bases, with 7 bases between. CDR3 length: 12 residues. Germline CDR1 and CDR2: SGHRS and YFSETQ. Full variable domain (rest looked up from reference TRBV5-1 and TRBJ2-1): KAGVTQTPRYLIKTRGQQVTLSCSPISGHRSVSWYQQTPGQGLQFLFEYFSETQRNKGNFPGRFSGRQFSNSRSEMNVSTLELGDSALYLCASSLVGVEQFFGPGTRLTVL.

The rearrangement uses TRBV5-1 and TRBJ1-5; D might be TRBD1 (5 bases). Trimming shortened V by 0 bases and J by 8 bases, and 9 bases separated the two germline ends. There are 13 residues in the CDR3. Germline V lookup: CDR1 SGHRS, CDR2 YFSETQ. DNA for the CDR3: TGCGCCAGCAGCTTGGCAGGGATGGAGCCCCAGCATTTT. Encoded protein: CASSLAGMEPQHF.

This chain links TRBV2 with TRBJ2-5; 9 nucleotides agree with TRBD1. Germline CDR1 is SNHLY and CDR2 is FYNNEI. The V gene end was trimmed by 6 bases and the J gene end by 2 bases; junction bases not matched to a gene: 7. This CDR3 is 15 amino acids long. CDR3 bases: TGTGCCAGCAGCGGACAGGGGCGCGTGCAAGAGACCCAGTACTTC. Translating gives CASSGQGRVQETQYF.

This clonotype was observed a handful of times. The chain recombines TRBV5-1 with TRBJ2-3; D possibly corresponds to TRBD1 (5 bases). Trimming shortened V by 3 bases and J by 3 bases, and 14 bases separated the two germline ends. Germline CDR1 SGHRS, CDR2 YFSETQ. The CDR3 has 15 residues. CDR3 in amino acids: CASSSLTATTDTQYF. CDR3 bases: TGCGCCAGCAGCTCTCTGACAGCGACTACAGATACGCAGTATTTT.

This clonotype has ten or more counts. The J gene is TRBJ2-7, the V gene TRBV20-1; the D gene is possibly TRBD1 (5 bases). Germline CDR1 reads DFQATT; CDR2 reads SNEGSKA (reference sequence). The ends were cut back, 4 bases at V and 5 bases at J, with 15 bases in the middle. The CDR3 is 13 residues long. The CDR3 here is CSAIRQGLDEQYF. As DNA, the CDR3 is TGCAGTGCTATCCGCCAGGGTCTCGACGAGCAGTACTTC.

A remark on this clonotype: This may arise from a read error, as a much more abundant clone is one base away. V is TRBV3-1 and J is TRBJ2-7; D is ambiguous. CDR3 length equals 15 residues. Germline-derived CDR1 and CDR2 are LGHDT and YNNKEL (reference sequence). V lost 3 bases and J 3 bases, leaving 15 bases between the germline ends. The CDR3 is CASSHGFDANYEQYF. The CDR3 DNA sequence: TGTGCCAGCAGCCATGGATTCGACGCGAACTACGAGCAGTACTTC.

There are many counts of this clonotype. The V and J genes are TRBV5-1 and TRBJ2-1, with TRBD2 identical over 11 bases. The trim removed 5 bases at V and 4 bases at J, leaving 2 bases unmatched. The CDR3 has 14 amino acids. The germline CDR1 and CDR2 sequences are SGHRS and YFSETQ. CDR3 DNA sequence: TGCGCCAGCAGTTCTAGCGGGGGGTACAATGAGCAGTTCTTC. Its protein product is CASSSSGGYNEQFF.

This clonotype appeared many times. This chain joins TRBV20-1 and TRBJ2-7; 10 positions match TRBD1. Per germline, CDR1 DFQATT and CDR2 SNEGSKA (reference sequence). The ends lost 0 bases at V and 4 bases at J; junction bases unmatched: 9. The CDR3 covers 16 residues. The CDR3 DNA follows: TGCAGTGCTAGAGACCTGCCGGGACAGGGGTTGTACGAGCAGTACTTC. The encoded protein is CSARDLPGQGLYEQYF.

This clonotype was detected many times. The chain carries TRBV20-1 and TRBJ2-5; D is unresolved. In germline, CDR1 is DFQATT, CDR2 SNEGSKA (reference sequence). The CDR3 totals 15 residues. The V end was cut by 4 bases, the J end by 0 bases, with 15 bases between. CDR3: CSATHRTAYQETQYF. CDR3 coding DNA: TGCAGTGCTACCCACAGAACAGCGTACCAAGAGACCCAGTACTTC.

V gene TRBV30 combines with J gene TRBJ1-6; no firm D call. Germline V gene lookup returns CDR1 GTSNPN and CDR2 SVGIG (reference sequence). Deletions cut 1 base from V and 9 bases from J, with 7 bases between. This CDR3 has 12 amino acids. The DNA of the CDR3 is TGTGCCTGGAGTGGCCCAGCTTCACCCCTCCACTTT. This encodes CAWSGPASPLHF.

This clonotype came up many times. This sequence joins TRBV5-1 and TRBJ2-3, with 11 bases matching TRBD2. Germline trimming cut 2 bases from V and 0 bases from J; bases unmatched to any gene: 5. Germline values: CDR1 SGHRS, CDR2 YFSETQ. This CDR3 has 17 residues. The CDR3 nucleotides read TGCGCCAGCAGCTTTTTGACTAGCGGGACTAGCACAGATACGCAGTATTTT. It yields the protein CASSFLTSGTSTDTQYF. Supplemented by reference TRBV5-1 and TRBJ2-3, the full variable domain reads KAGVTQTPRYLIKTRGQQVTLSCSPISGHRSVSWYQQTPGQGLQFLFEYFSETQRNKGNFPGRFSGRQFSNSRSEMNVSTLELGDSALYLCASSFLTSGTSTDTQYFGPGTRLTVL.

This clonotype was recorded at least ten times. The chain combines TRBV7-2 with TRBJ2-7; D might be TRBD1 (6 bases). The germline gives CDR1 SGHTA, CDR2 FQGNSA. V shed 2 bases and J shed 0 bases, with 14 bases lying between them. CDR3 size: 16 residues. The CDR3, as DNA: TGTGCCAGCAGCTTAACCCGGGACATAAGCTCCTACGAGCAGTACTTC. It encodes CASSLTRDISSYEQYF.

This clonotype was picked up many times. The chain combines TRBV5-1 with TRBJ1-2, with D tentatively TRBD1 (5 bases). CDR3 length: 14 residues. Germline-derived CDR1 and CDR2 are SGHRS and YFSETQ. The ends were cut back, 4 bases at V and 3 bases at J, with 13 bases in the middle. The DNA for the CDR3 is TGCGCCAGCAGCCCAGTGGGGGTTGACTATGGCTACACCTTC. It specifies CASSPVGVDYGYTF.

The chain carries TRBV30 and TRBJ2-7; D unresolved. CDR3 length equals 13 residues. The V and J ends lost 1 base and 0 bases respectively, with 7 bases between them. Germline loops: CDR1 GTSNPN, CDR2 SVGIG (reference sequence). The DNA of the CDR3 is TGTGCCTGGAGTGGCGACAACTCCTACGAGCAGTACTTC. As protein: CAWSGDNSYEQYF. Supplemented by reference TRBV30 and TRBJ2-7, the full variable domain reads SQTIHQWPATLVQPVGSPLSLECTVEGTSNPNLYWYRQAAGRGLQLLFYSVGIGQISSEVPQNLSASRPQDRQFILSSKKLLLSDSGFYLCAWSGDNSYEQYFGPGTRLTVT.